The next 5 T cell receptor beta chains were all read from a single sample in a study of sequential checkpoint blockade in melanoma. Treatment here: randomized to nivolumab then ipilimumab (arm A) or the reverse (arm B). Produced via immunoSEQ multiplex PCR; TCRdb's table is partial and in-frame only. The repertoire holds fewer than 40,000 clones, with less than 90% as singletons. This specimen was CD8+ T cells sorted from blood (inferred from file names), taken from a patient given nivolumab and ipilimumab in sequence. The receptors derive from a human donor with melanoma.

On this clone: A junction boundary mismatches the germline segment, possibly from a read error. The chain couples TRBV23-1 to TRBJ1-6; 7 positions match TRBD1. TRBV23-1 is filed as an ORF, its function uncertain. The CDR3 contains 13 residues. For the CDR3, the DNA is TGCGCCAGCAACCAGGGGGGACCTTCACCCTTCCACTTT. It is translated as CASNQGGPSPFHF.

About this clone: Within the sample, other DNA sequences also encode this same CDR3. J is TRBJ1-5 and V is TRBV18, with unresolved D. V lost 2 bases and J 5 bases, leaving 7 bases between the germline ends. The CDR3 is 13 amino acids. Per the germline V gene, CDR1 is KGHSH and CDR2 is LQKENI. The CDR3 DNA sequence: TGTGCCAGCTCACCAGGAGGTTATCAGCCCCAGCATTTT. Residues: CASSPGGYQPQHF.

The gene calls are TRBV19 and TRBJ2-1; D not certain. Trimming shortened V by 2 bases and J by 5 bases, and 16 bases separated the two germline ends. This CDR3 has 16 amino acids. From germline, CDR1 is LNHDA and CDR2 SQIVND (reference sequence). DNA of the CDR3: TGTGCCAGTAGTATATTTGCCCCCCCCTATGACAATGAGCAGTTCTTC. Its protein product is CASSIFAPPYDNEQFF.

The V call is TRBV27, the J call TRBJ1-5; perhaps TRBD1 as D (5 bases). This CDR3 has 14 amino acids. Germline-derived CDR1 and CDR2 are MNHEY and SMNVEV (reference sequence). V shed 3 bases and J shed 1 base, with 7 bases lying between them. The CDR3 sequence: CASSFAGSNQPQHF. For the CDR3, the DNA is TGTGCCAGCAGTTTCGCAGGGAGCAATCAGCCCCAGCATTTT.

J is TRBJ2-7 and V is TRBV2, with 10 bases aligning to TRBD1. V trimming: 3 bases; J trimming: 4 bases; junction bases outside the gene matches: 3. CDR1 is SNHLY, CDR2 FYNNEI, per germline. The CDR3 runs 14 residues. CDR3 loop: CASSEGQGMYEQYF. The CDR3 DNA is TGTGCCAGCAGTGAGGGACAGGGGATGTACGAGCAGTACTTC.